A single sample is the source of the 12 T cell receptor beta chains below, sequenced in a study of CD8+ T cells in alopecia areata. Sequencing used cDNA as its template, made by extracting RNA and reverse transcribing it. Generated by immunoSEQ multiplex PCR, the TCRdb table keeps only in-frame clones and is missing some. The sample carries more than 200,000 clones, approximately 61% recorded once. Material: CD4+ T cells sorted from blood, obtained at week 0. The receptors originated from a human donor with alopecia areata.

The gene calls are TRBV29-1 and TRBJ1-5; 9 bases are shared with TRBD1. The CDR3 is 15 residues long. Germline trimming cut 6 bases from V and 4 bases from J; bases unmatched to any gene: 10. Germline CDR1 and CDR2: SQVTM and ANQGSEA. CDR3 residues: CSVRIPGTGNQPQHF. The CDR3 nucleotides read TGCAGCGTCCGCATCCCCGGGACAGGGAATCAGCCCCAGCATTTT.

The gene calls are TRBV5-1 and TRBJ2-1; 12 bases are shared with TRBD2. The trim removed 4 bases at V and 9 bases at J, leaving 8 bases unmatched. Germline V gene lookup returns CDR1 SGHRS and CDR2 YFSETQ. The CDR3 consists of 15 residues. CDR3 coding DNA: TGCGCCAGCAGCCCTGAGACTAGCGGGGGCGGTGAGCAGTTCTTC. It translates to CASSPETSGGGEQFF.

This chain joins TRBV29-1 and TRBJ2-1; 9 bases map to TRBD2. After removal of 6 bases from V and 12 bases from J, the junction contained 15 bases not matched to a gene. The CDR3 length is 14 residues. Germline CDR1 and CDR2: SQVTM and ANQGSEA. DNA of the CDR3: TGCAGCGTGACGGACCAGCGGGGGGCCAGGCGGCAGTTCTTC. The encoded protein is CSVTDQRGARRQFF.

The chain has TRBV2 and TRBJ2-5; D may be TRBD1 (5 bases). This CDR3 is 12 amino acids long. Germline V lookup: CDR1 SNHLY, CDR2 FYNNEI. The V end was cut by 6 bases, the J end by 3 bases, with 8 bases between. In DNA form, the CDR3 reads TGTGCCAGCAGCCGCAGGGAAGAGACCCAGTACTTC. Encoded protein: CASSRREETQYF.

Note on this clone: The sample carries other DNA sequences with the same CDR3. J is TRBJ1-1 and V is TRBV30; D gene unclear. The germline V gene has CDR1 GTSNPN and CDR2 SVGIG (reference sequence). The CDR3 extends over 12 amino acids. V lost 0 bases to trimming and J lost 4 bases, with 6 bases between them. The chain's CDR3 is CAWSVRGTEAFF. CDR3 bases: TGTGCCTGGAGTGTCAGAGGCACTGAAGCTTTCTTT.

This clone was found a few times. DNA for the CDR3: TGCAGCGGAGGAGAGGCTGAGCAGTTCTTC. Its translation is CSGGEAEQFF. The chain couples TRBV29-1 to TRBJ2-1, with D unresolved. This CDR3 is built from 10 residues. V was clipped by 7 bases and J by 9 bases, with 10 bases between them. The V gene's germline CDR1 is SQVTM and CDR2 ANQGSEA.

The genes are TRBV27 and TRBJ1-5; a weak D match, TRBD1 (5 bases). Germline V gives CDR1 MNHEY, CDR2 SMNVEV (reference sequence). The CDR3 consists of 13 residues. V dropped 5 bases and J dropped 6 bases, with 11 bases sitting between them. In DNA, the CDR3 is TGTGCCAGCAGTCCCGTTGGGGGTCAGCCCCAGCATTTT. Translated, it gives CASSPVGGQPQHF.

V and J are TRBV30 and TRBJ2-1, with TRBD1 matching over 9 bases. With 1 base clipped from V and 2 bases from J, the junction kept 3 bases outside the gene matches. Germline CDR1 reads GTSNPN; CDR2 reads SVGIG (reference sequence). This CDR3 is built from 15 residues. Here the CDR3 DNA reads TGTGCCTGGAGTGATCGACAGGGGGCCTACAATGAGCAGTTCTTC. It is translated as CAWSDRQGAYNEQFF.

The chain carries TRBV29-1 and TRBJ1-2; perhaps TRBD1 as D (5 bases). The CDR3 is 12 residues long. The germline V gene encodes CDR1 SQVTM and CDR2 ANQGSEA. CDR3 sequence (DNA): TGCACCGTACAGGATTCTAACTATGGCTACACCTTC. Encoded protein: CTVQDSNYGYTF.

The V and J genes are TRBV4-1 and TRBJ1-1, with D uncertain. V dropped 1 base and J dropped 1 base, with 10 bases sitting between them. The CDR3 spans 15 residues. Germline values: CDR1 MGHRA, CDR2 YSYEKL. CDR3 nucleotide sequence: TGCGCCAGCAGCCAAGTTAGCTTCCCGAACACTGAAGCTTTCTTT. Translated: CASSQVSFPNTEAFF.

This sequence joins TRBV10-3 and TRBJ2-1, with 8 bases lining up with TRBD1. Germline-derived CDR1 and CDR2 are ENHRY and SYGVKD. The CDR3 has 15 amino acids. V trimming: 4 bases; J trimming: 5 bases; junction bases outside the gene matches: 7. CDR3 DNA sequence: TGTGCCATCAGTGGCCCCGGACAGGGAGACAATGAGCAGTTCTTC. This encodes CAISGPGQGDNEQFF.

This chain links TRBV30 with TRBJ2-6, with 7 bases fitting TRBD1. V lost 2 bases, J lost 2 bases, and 0 bases stayed unmatched. The V gene's germline CDR1 is GTSNPN and CDR2 SVGIG (reference sequence). This CDR3 has 14 amino acids. The CDR3 protein is CAWSTGAGANVLTF. CDR3 nucleotide sequence: TGTGCCTGGAGTACAGGGGCTGGGGCCAACGTCCTGACTTTC.